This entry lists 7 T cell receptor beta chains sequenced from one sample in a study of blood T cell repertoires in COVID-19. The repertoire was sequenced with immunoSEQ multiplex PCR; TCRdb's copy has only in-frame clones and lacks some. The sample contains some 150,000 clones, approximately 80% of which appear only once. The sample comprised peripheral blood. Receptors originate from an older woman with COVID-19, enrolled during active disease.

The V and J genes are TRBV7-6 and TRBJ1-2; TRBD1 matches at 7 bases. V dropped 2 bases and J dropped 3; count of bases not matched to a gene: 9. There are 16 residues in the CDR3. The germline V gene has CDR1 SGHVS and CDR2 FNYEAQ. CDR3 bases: TGTGCCAGCAGCTTAATACAGGGGAGCGTTGACTATGGCTACACCTTC. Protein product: CASSLIQGSVDYGYTF.

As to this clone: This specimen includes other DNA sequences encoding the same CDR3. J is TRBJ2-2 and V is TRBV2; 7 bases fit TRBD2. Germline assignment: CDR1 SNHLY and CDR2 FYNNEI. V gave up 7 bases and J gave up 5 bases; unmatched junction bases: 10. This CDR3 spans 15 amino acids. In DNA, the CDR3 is TGTGCCAGCATGGAGGGAGGGGTTGGGACCGGGGAGCTGTTTTTT. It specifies CASMEGGVGTGELFF.

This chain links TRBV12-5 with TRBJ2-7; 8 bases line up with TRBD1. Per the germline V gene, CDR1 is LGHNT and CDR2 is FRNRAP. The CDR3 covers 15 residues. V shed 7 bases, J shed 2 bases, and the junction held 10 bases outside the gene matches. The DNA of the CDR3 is TGTGCTAGTGCCGACTCCGGGACAGGCCCCTACGAGCAGTACTTC. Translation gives CASADSGTGPYEQYF. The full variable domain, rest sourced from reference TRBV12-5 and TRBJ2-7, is DARVTQTPRHKVTEMGQEVTMRCQPILGHNTVFWYRQTMMQGLELLAYFRNRAPLDDSGMPKDRFSAEMPDATLATLKIQPSEPRDSAVYFCASADSGTGPYEQYFGPGTRLTVT.

Written as DNA, the CDR3 is TGTGCCACCGGGACAGCAGAGACCCAGTACTTC. This encodes CATGTAETQYF. The chain recombines TRBV15 with TRBJ2-5, with 7 nucleotides matching TRBD1. Per the germline V gene, CDR1 is LNHNV and CDR2 is YYDKDF (reference sequence). V lost 8 bases, J lost 4 bases, and 1 base stayed unmatched. The CDR3 runs 11 residues.

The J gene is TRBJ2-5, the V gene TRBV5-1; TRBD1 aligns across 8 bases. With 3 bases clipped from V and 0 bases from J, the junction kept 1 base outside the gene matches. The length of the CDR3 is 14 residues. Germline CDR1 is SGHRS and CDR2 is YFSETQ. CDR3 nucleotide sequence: TGCGCCAGCAGCTGGGACAGGTACCAAGAGACCCAGTACTTC. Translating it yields CASSWDRYQETQYF.

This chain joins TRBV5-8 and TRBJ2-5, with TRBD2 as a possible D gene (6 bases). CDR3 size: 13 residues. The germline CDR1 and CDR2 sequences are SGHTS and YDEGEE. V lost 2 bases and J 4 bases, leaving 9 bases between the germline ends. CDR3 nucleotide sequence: TGTGCCAGCAGCTTCGGAGGGGTAGAGACCCAGTACTTC. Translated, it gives CASSFGGVETQYF. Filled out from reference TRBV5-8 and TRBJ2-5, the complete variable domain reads EAGVTQSPTHLIKTRGQQATLRCSPISGHTSVYWYQQALGLGLQFLLWYDEGEERNRGNFPPRFSGRQFPNYSSELNVNALELEDSALYLCASSFGGVETQYFGPGTRLLVL.

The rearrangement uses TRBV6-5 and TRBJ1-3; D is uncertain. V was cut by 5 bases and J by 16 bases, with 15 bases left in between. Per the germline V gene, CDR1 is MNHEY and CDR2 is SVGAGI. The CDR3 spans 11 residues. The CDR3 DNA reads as TGTGCCAGCAGTCGGGATAAGACTTGGTATTTT. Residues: CASSRDKTWYF.